This record looks at one T cell receptor (beta chain) sequence and its context. This table comes from immunoSEQ multiplex PCR, and its TCRdb copy is limited to in-frame clones, with some not included. The table shows tens of thousands of clones, with approximately 94% occurring only once. This specimen comes from a study of T cell changes during pregnancy in multiple sclerosis. The V and J ends lost 1 base and 11 bases respectively, with 14 bases between them. Germline values: CDR1 SEHNR, CDR2 FQNEAQ (reference sequence). CDR3 length: 13 amino acids. The V gene is TRBV7-9, the J gene TRBJ1-1, with D unclear. Source: CD8+ T cells from peripheral blood mononuclear cells, taken in the first trimester of pregnancy. The clonotype comes from a female donor with multiple sclerosis, enrolled in a pregnancy study. The CDR3 coding sequence is TGTGCCAGCAGCTTAGATGAGCCCGGTTTTGCTTTCTTT. It encodes CASSLDEPGFAFF. The whole variable domain, filled in from reference TRBV7-9 and TRBJ1-1, reads DTGVSQNPRHKITKRGQNVTFRCDPISEHNRLYWYRQTLGQGPEFLTYFQNEAQLEKSRLLSDRFSAERPKGSFSTLEIQRTEQGDSAMYLCASSLDEPGFAFFGQGTRLTVV.